Reported below is one T cell receptor (beta chain). Its target is unknown. Germline assignment: CDR1 MNHEY and CDR2 SVGAGI. CDR3 length equals 15 residues. V was pared by 3 bases and J by 0 bases, with 8 bases between. The sample is drawn from a study of PD-1 blockade in classical Hodgkin lymphoma. Study-level findings and limits: The authors excluded patients who started nivolumab under 1 year after ASCT. Complete responders showed a baseline diversity that resembled the diversity of newly diagnosed patients.

Each and every patient relapsed after autologous stem cell transplantation, and patients got differing brentuximab vedotin exposure. Progressive disease, partial response or complete response was each patient's best response. TCRdb's copy holds only in-frame clones and misses some; the assay was immunoSEQ multiplex PCR. The sample includes over 9,000 clones, around 83% seen only once; the top ten take roughly 29%. The sample in question was peripheral blood mononuclear cells (PBMCs), obtained at baseline. The sequence was obtained from a human donor with classical Hodgkin lymphoma. The chain carries TRBV6-5 and TRBJ2-2; possible D gene TRBD2, 5 bases. CDR3 loop: CASSYPGTNTGELFF. The DNA of the CDR3 is TGTGCCAGCAGTTATCCGGGAACGAACACCGGGGAGCTGTTTTTT.